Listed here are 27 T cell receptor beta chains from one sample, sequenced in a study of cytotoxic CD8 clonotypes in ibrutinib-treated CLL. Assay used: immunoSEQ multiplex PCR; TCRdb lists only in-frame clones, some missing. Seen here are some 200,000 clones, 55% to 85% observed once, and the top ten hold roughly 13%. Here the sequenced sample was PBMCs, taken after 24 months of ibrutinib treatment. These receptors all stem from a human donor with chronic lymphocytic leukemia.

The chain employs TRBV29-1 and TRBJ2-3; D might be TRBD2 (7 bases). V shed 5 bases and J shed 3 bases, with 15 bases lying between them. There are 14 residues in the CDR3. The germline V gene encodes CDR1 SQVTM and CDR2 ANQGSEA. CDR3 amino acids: CSVYVGGGTDTQYF. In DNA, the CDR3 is TGCAGCGTTTATGTGGGAGGGGGGACAGATACGCAGTATTTT.

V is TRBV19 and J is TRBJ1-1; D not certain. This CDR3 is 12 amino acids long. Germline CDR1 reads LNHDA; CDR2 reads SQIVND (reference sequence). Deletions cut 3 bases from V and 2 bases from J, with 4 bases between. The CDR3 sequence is CASSIDNTEAFF. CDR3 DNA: TGTGCCAGTAGTATCGATAACACTGAAGCTTTCTTT.

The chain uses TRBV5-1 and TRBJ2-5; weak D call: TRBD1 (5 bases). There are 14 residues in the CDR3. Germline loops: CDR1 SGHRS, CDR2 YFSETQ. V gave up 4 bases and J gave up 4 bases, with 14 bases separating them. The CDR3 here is CASSPGQGLETQYF. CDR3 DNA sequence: TGCGCCAGCAGCCCTGGTCAGGGATTAGAGACCCAGTACTTC. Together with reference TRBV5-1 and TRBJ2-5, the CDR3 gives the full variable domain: KAGVTQTPRYLIKTRGQQVTLSCSPISGHRSVSWYQQTPGQGLQFLFEYFSETQRNKGNFPGRFSGRQFSNSRSEMNVSTLELGDSALYLCASSPGQGLETQYFGPGTRLLVL.

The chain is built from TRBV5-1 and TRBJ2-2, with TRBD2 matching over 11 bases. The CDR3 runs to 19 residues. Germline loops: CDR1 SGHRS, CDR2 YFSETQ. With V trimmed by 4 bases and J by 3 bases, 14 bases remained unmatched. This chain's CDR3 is CASSPRGLAGGGDTGELFF. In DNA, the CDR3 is TGCGCCAGCAGCCCCCGGGGTCTAGCGGGAGGAGGTGACACCGGGGAGCTGTTTTTT.

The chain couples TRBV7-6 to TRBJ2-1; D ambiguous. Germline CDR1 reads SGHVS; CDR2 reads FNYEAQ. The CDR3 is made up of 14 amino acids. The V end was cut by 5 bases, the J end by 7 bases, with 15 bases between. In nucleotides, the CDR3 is TGTGCCAGCAGCAAAAACCCGGCGTTTAATGAGCAGTTCTTC. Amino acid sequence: CASSKNPAFNEQFF. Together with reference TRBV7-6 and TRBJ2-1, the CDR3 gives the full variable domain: GAGVSQSPRYKVTKRGQDVALRCDPISGHVSLYWYRQALGQGPEFLTYFNYEAQQDKSGLPNDRFSAERPEGSISTLTIQRTEQRDSAMYRCASSKNPAFNEQFFGPGTRLTVL.

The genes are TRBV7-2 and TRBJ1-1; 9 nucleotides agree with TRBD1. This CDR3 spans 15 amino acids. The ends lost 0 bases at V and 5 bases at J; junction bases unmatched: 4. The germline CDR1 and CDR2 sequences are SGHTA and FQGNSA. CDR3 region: CASSLAQGAGTEAFF. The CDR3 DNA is TGTGCCAGCAGCTTAGCACAGGGGGCTGGTACTGAAGCTTTCTTT.

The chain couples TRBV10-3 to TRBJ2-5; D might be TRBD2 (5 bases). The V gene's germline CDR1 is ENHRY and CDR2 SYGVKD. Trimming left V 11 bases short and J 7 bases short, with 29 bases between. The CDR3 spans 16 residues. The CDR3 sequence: CASTPNPQTQGGTQYF. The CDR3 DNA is TGTGCCTCGACTCCGAACCCCCAGACCCAAGGAGGGACCCAGTACTTC.

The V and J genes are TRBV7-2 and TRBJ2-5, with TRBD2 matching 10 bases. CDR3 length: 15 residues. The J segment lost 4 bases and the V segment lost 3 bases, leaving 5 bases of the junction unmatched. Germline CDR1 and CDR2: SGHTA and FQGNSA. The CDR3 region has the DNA TGTGCCAGCAGCTTCCTAGCGGGAGTGGGAGAGACCCAGTACTTC. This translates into CASSFLAGVGETQYF.

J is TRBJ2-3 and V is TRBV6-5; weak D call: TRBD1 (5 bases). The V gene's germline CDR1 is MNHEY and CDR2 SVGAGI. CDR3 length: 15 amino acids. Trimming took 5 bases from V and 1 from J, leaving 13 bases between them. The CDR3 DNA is TGTGCCAGCAGTCCACCCGGACACGGCACAGATACGCAGTATTTT. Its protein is CASSPPGHGTDTQYF.

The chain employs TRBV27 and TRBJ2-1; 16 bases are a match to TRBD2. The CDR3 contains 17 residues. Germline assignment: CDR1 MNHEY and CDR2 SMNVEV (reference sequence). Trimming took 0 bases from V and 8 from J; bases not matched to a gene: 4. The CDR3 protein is CASSLSGLAGGPDEQFF. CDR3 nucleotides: TGTGCCAGCAGTTTATCGGGACTAGCGGGAGGGCCAGATGAGCAGTTCTTC.

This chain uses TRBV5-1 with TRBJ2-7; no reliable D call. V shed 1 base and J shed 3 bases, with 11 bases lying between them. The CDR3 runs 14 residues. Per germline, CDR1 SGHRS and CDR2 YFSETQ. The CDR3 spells CASSLRVDHYEQYF. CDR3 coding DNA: TGCGCCAGCAGCTTGAGGGTGGACCACTACGAGCAGTACTTC.

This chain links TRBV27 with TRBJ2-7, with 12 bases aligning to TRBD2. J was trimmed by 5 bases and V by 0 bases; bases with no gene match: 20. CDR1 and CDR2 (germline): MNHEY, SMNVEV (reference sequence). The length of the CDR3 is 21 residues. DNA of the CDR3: TGTGCCAGCAGTTTATCCCGAACGACTAGCGGGAGAATTACCCCAGAGAACGAGCAGTACTTC. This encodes CASSLSRTTSGRITPENEQYF.

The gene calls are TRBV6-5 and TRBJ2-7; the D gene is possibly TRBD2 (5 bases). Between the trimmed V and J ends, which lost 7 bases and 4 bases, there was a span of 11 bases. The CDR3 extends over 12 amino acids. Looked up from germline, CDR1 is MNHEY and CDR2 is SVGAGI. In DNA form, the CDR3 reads TGTGCCAGCACTGGGAGCGCGTACGAGCAGTACTTC. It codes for CASTGSAYEQYF.

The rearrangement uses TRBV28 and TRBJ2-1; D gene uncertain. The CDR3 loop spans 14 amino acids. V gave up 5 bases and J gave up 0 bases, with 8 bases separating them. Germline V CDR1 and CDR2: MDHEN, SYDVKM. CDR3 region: CASSTWGSYNEQFF. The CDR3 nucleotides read TGTGCCAGCAGTACCTGGGGCTCCTACAATGAGCAGTTCTTC. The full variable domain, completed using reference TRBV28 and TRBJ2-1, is DVKVTQSSRYLVKRTGEKVFLECVQDMDHENMFWYRQDPGLGLRLIYFSYDVKMKEKGDIPEGYSVSREKKERFSLILESASTNQTSMYLCASSTWGSYNEQFFGPGTRLTVL.

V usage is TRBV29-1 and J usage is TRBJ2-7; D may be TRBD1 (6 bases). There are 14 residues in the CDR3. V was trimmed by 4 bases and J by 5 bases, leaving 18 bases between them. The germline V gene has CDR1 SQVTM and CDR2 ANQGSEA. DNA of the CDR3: TGCAGCGTTGGCGGTGGGCAGGGGCCCCACGAGCAGTACTTC. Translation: CSVGGGQGPHEQYF.

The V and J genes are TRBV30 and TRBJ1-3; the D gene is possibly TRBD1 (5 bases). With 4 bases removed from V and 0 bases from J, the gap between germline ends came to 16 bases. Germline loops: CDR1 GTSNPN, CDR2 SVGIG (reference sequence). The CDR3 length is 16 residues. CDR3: CAWTNYQGYSGNTIYF. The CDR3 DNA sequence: TGTGCCTGGACAAACTATCAGGGTTACTCTGGAAACACCATATATTTT.

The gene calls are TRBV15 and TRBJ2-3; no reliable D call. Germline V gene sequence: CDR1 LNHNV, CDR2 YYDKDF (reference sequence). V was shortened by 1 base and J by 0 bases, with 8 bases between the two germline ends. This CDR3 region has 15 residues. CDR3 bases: TGTGCCACCAGCAGAGGTGGTTATAGCACAGATACGCAGTATTTT. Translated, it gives CATSRGGYSTDTQYF. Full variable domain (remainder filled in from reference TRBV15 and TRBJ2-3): DAMVIQNPRYQVTQFGKPVTLSCSQTLNHNVMYWYQQKSSQAPKLLFHYYDKDFNNEADTPDNFQSRRPNTSFCFLDIRSPGLGDTAMYLCATSRGGYSTDTQYFGPGTRLTVL.

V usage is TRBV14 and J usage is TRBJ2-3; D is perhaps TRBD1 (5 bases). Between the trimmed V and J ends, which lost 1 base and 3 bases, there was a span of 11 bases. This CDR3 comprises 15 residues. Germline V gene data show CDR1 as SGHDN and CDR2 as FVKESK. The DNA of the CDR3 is TGTGCCAGCAGCCAAGGACAGACCTTTACAGATACGCAGTATTTT. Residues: CASSQGQTFTDTQYF.

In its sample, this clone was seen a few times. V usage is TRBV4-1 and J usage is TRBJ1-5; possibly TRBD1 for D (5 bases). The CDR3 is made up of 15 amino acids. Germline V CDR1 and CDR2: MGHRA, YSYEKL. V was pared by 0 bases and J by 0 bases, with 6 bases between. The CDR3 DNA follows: TGCGCCAGCAGCCAAGAAGGGGTTAGCAATCAGCCCCAGCATTTT. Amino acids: CASSQEGVSNQPQHF.

This chain's CDR3 is CAWSVGGTQYF. Here the CDR3 DNA reads TGTGCCTGGAGTGTTGGGGGTACGCAGTATTTT. V and J are TRBV30 and TRBJ2-3; D may correspond to TRBD1 or TRBD2 (5 bases each). The V end was cut by 0 bases, the J end by 8 bases, with 6 bases between. The CDR3 has 11 amino acids. Germline-derived CDR1 and CDR2 are GTSNPN and SVGIG (reference sequence).

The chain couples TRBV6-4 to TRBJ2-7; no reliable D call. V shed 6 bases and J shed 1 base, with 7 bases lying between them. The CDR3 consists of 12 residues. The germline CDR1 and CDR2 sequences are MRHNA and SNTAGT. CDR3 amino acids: CASRQTSYEQYF. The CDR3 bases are TGTGCCAGCAGACAGACTTCCTACGAGCAGTACTTC.

The CDR3 region is CASSIGGLGEQYF. CDR3 DNA sequence: TGTGCCAGTAGTATAGGGGGCTTGGGCGAGCAGTACTTC. This chain connects TRBV19 to TRBJ2-7; tentatively, D is TRBD1 (5 bases). The CDR3 length is 13 residues. Germline CDR1 reads LNHDA; CDR2 reads SQIVND (reference sequence). Deletions cut 1 base from V and 6 bases from J, with 10 bases between.

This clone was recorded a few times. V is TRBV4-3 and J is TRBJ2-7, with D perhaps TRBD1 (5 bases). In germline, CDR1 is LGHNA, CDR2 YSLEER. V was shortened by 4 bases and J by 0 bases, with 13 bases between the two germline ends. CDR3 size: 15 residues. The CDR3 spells CASSPLLGASYEQYF. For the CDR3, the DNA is TGCGCCAGCAGCCCACTGTTAGGGGCCTCCTACGAGCAGTACTTC.

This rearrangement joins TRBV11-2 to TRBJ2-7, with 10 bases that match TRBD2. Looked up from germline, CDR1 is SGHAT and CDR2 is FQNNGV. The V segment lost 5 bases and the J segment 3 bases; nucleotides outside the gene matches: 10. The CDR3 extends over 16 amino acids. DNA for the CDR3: TGTGCCAGCAGCCCCTTAACCGGGACTAGCGACTACGAGCAGTACTTC. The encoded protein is CASSPLTGTSDYEQYF.

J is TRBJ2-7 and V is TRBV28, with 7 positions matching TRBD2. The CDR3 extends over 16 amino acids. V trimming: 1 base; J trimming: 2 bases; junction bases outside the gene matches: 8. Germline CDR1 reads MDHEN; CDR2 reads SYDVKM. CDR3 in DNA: TGTGCCAGCAGTTTATTGGGGCGGGAGCTCCCCTACGAGCAGTACTTC. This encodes CASSLLGRELPYEQYF.

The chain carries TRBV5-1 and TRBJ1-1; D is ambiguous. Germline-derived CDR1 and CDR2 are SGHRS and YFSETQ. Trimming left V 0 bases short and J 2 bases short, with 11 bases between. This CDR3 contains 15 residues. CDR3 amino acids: CASSLGDQRNTEAFF. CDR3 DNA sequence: TGCGCCAGCAGCTTGGGGGATCAGAGAAACACTGAAGCTTTCTTT.

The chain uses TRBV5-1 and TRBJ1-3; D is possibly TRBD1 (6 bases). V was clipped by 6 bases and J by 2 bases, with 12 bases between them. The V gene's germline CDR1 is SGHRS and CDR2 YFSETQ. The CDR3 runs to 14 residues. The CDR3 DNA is TGCGCCAGCACCCCCCCAGGGGCTGGAAACACCATATATTTT. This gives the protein CASTPPGAGNTIYF.